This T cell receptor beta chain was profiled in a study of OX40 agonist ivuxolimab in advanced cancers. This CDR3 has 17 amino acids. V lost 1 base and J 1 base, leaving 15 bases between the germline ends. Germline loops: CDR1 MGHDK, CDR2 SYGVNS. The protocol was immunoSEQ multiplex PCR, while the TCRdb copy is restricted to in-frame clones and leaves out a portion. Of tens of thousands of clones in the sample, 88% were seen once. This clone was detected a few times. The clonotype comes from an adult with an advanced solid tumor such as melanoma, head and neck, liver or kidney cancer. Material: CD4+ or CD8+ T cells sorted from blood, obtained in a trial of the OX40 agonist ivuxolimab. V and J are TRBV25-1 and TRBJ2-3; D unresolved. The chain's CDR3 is CASSEFPTPAGTDTQYF. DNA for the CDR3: TGTGCCAGCAGTGAATTCCCCACCCCCGCCGGCACAGATACGCAGTATTTT.